One and the same sample provided the 15 T cell receptor beta chains below, sequenced in a study of shared T cell receptors in the human thymus. Here immunoSEQ multiplex PCR was the method, and the copy in TCRdb shows in-frame clones only, minus some. The table lists over 650,000 clones, around 87% of them singletons. The same sample was also used in a study of human thymus T cells.

Sequences were obtained from thymocytes. Receptor source: a boy under three years old with a congenital heart defect.

CDR3 DNA: TGTGCCAGGGAGGCAGGGGGATCCTACGAGCAGTACTTC. This sequence encodes CAREAGGSYEQYF. This rearrangement joins TRBV2 to TRBJ2-7; 7 bases match TRBD1. Germline lookup yields CDR1 SNHLY and CDR2 FYNNEI. The V segment lost 9 bases and the J segment 1 base; nucleotides outside the gene matches: 6. The length of the CDR3 is 13 residues.

This clone is a singleton in its sample. The sample contains more than one DNA sequence encoding this CDR3. This rearrangement joins TRBV28 to TRBJ1-5; unclear D gene. Trimming stripped 3 bases from V and 4 bases from J, with 10 bases between. The CDR3 totals 14 residues. The V gene's germline CDR1 is MDHEN and CDR2 SYDVKM. CDR3 sequence reads: CASSFPGSNQPQHF. CDR3 sequence (DNA): TGTGCCAGCAGTTTCCCCGGGTCTAATCAGCCCCAGCATTTT.

The chain recombines TRBV7-6 with TRBJ1-1; D remains ambiguous. Germline V gene sequence: CDR1 SGHVS, CDR2 FNYEAQ. CDR3 size: 12 residues. With 7 bases removed from V and 10 bases from J, the gap between germline ends came to 16 bases. For the CDR3, the DNA is TGTGCCAGCACCCCTATTAGAGGCGTAGCTTTCTTT. It codes for CASTPIRGVAFF.

The chain has TRBV28 and TRBJ2-6; 9 bases agree with TRBD1. Trimming removed 5 bases from V and 0 bases from J; junction bases left unmatched: 8. The CDR3 is 18 amino acids. The germline CDR1 and CDR2 sequences are MDHEN and SYDVKM. CDR3 amino acids: CASSPRDRVSSGANVLTF. Written as DNA, the CDR3 is TGTGCCAGCAGTCCGAGGGACAGGGTTTCCTCTGGGGCCAACGTCCTGACTTTC.

The genes are TRBV14 and TRBJ1-2; 7 nucleotides align to TRBD1. Unmatched junction bases numbered 3, after V lost 3 bases and J lost 8 bases. CDR1 and CDR2 from the germline V gene are SGHDN and FVKESK. This CDR3 region has 12 residues. The chain's CDR3 is CASSHTGEGYTF. DNA for the CDR3: TGTGCCAGCAGCCACACAGGGGAAGGCTACACCTTC.

This clone appeared a single time. The rearrangement links TRBV29-1 to TRBJ2-1; D ambiguous. Germline V gene sequence: CDR1 SQVTM, CDR2 ANQGSEA. The CDR3 has 13 amino acids. The ends were cut back, 0 bases at V and 8 bases at J, with 11 bases in the middle. The CDR3 sequence is CSVEDCTFDEQFF. The CDR3 nucleotides read TGCAGCGTTGAAGATTGTACATTCGATGAGCAGTTCTTC.

The V call is TRBV29-1, the J call TRBJ2-5, with D perhaps TRBD2 (6 bases). V dropped 6 bases and J dropped 4 bases, with 18 bases sitting between them. Germline V gene sequence: CDR1 SQVTM, CDR2 ANQGSEA. This CDR3 region has 14 residues. The CDR3 DNA is TGCAGCGTAACGCAACGGGGGAGGAGAGAGACCCAGTACTTC. It yields the protein CSVTQRGRRETQYF.

The rearrangement links TRBV27 to TRBJ1-1; maybe TRBD1 (6 bases). Trimming removed 3 bases from V and 0 bases from J, with 11 bases in between. The CDR3 contains 15 residues. CDR1 MNHEY and CDR2 SMNVEV come from the germline V gene (reference sequence). DNA of the CDR3: TGTGCCAGCAGTTTGAGTAGGGGGATGAACACTGAAGCTTTCTTT. This translates into CASSLSRGMNTEAFF.

This rearrangement joins TRBV4-3 to TRBJ2-6; maybe TRBD2 (6 bases). The CDR3 has 15 amino acids. Per the germline V gene, CDR1 is LGHNA and CDR2 is YSLEER. V was shortened by 4 bases and J by 2 bases, with 9 bases between the two germline ends. DNA of the CDR3: TGCGCCAGCAGCCTGCGGGAAGCTGGGGCCAACGTCCTGACTTTC. This translates into CASSLREAGANVLTF.

The sample holds a few counts of this clone. This chain joins TRBV5-1 and TRBJ1-3; 7 bases agree with TRBD1. With 2 bases clipped from V and 0 bases from J, the junction kept 2 bases outside the gene matches. Germline CDR1 SGHRS, CDR2 YFSETQ. This CDR3 spans 15 amino acids. CDR3 protein: CASSFGDSSGNTIYF. The CDR3 DNA follows: TGCGCCAGCAGCTTCGGGGACAGCTCTGGAAACACCATATATTTT.

This clone came up a few times. The rearrangement links TRBV27 to TRBJ1-2; perhaps TRBD1 as D (5 bases). CDR3 length: 13 amino acids. CDR1 and CDR2 (germline): MNHEY, SMNVEV (reference sequence). The V end was cut by 6 bases, the J end by 3 bases, with 11 bases between. The CDR3 DNA reads TGTGCCAGCAGCCTCGACAGCCACTATGGCTACACCTTC. It encodes CASSLDSHYGYTF.

The chain carries TRBV6-4 and TRBJ1-3; D remains ambiguous. The germline V and J ends were trimmed by 8 bases and 6 bases, with 8 bases remaining between them. There are 11 residues in the CDR3. Per the germline V gene, CDR1 is MRHNA and CDR2 is SNTAGT. CDR3: CASHHLNTIYF. The CDR3, as DNA: TGTGCCAGCCACCACTTAAACACCATATATTTT.

The chain joins TRBV30 to TRBJ1-1; D may be TRBD1 (6 bases). Trimming removed 3 bases from V and 1 base from J, with 9 bases in between. CDR1 GTSNPN and CDR2 SVGIG come from the germline V gene (reference sequence). The length of the CDR3 is 13 residues. The CDR3 DNA is TGTGCCTGGAGGGGACATCAGAACACTGAAGCTTTCTTT. The encoded protein is CAWRGHQNTEAFF. The full variable domain, its missing parts supplied by reference TRBV30 and TRBJ1-1, is SQTIHQWPATLVQPVGSPLSLECTVEGTSNPNLYWYRQAAGRGLQLLFYSVGIGQISSEVPQNLSASRPQDRQFILSSKKLLLSDSGFYLCAWRGHQNTEAFFGQGTRLTVV.

The chain uses TRBV18 and TRBJ2-1, with D perhaps TRBD1 (5 bases). Germline CDR1 and CDR2: KGHSH and LQKENI. CDR3 length: 15 amino acids. V was trimmed by 2 bases and J by 1 base, leaving 9 bases between them. CDR3 DNA sequence: TGTGCCAGCTCACCATCGCAGGGTTCCTACAATGAGCAGTTCTTC. It translates to CASSPSQGSYNEQFF. The whole variable domain, filled in from reference TRBV18 and TRBJ2-1, reads NAGVMQNPRHLVRRRGQEARLRCSPMKGHSHVYWYRQLPEEGLKFMVYLQKENIIDESGMPKERFSAEFPKEGPSILRIQQVVRGDSAAYFCASSPSQGSYNEQFFGPGTRLTVL.

The chain recombines TRBV5-5 with TRBJ1-1, with a weak D call TRBD1 (5 bases). This CDR3 has 13 amino acids. The germline CDR1 and CDR2 sequences are SGHKS and YYEKEE (reference sequence). V was clipped by 0 bases and J by 6 bases, with 9 bases between them. CDR3 sequence reads: CASSLDRTSEAFF. CDR3 bases: TGTGCCAGCAGCTTGGACAGGACATCTGAAGCTTTCTTT.